Sequencing of this T cell receptor beta chain was carried out in a study of T cell responses to AZD1222 COVID-19 vaccine. Study-level results: Spike-specific TCR breadth and depth were elevated following two AZD1222 doses. Vaccine-associated CD4 TCRs ranged over spike, dominating at 160-218 and 743-854.

Sequencing used immunoSEQ multiplex PCR; TCRdb keeps in-frame clones, though not all of them. There are 140,000 to 150,000 clones in the sample; 92% occur only once, and roughly 3.4% lies in the top ten. With 5 bases clipped from V and 5 bases from J, the junction kept 7 bases outside the gene matches. The CDR3 runs to 14 residues. Germline V gene data show CDR1 as MNHEY and CDR2 as SMNVEV (reference sequence). About this clone itself: Antigen: not known.

V usage is TRBV27 and J usage is TRBJ1-1, with 8 nucleotides matching TRBD1. The starting material was peripheral blood, obtained 28 days after the second AZD1222 dose. This sequence was found in an adult who received the AZD1222 COVID-19 vaccine. CDR3 nucleotides: TGTGCCAGCAGTCACGACAGGGGTGGAACTGAAGCTTTCTTT. Protein sequence: CASSHDRGGTEAFF.